Listed below are T cell receptor beta chains from one sample, sequenced in a study of technical replicates of blood from four donors. The table came from immunoSEQ multiplex PCR; TCRdb's copy has only in-frame clones and leaves some out. Of approximately 100,000 clones detected, 95% to 96% appear once; the ten largest clones hold approximately 0.2%. Sequenced input: T cells isolated from PBMCs. The receptors derive from a human donor in good health. CDR3s include the opening cysteine and the closing phenylalanine or tryptophan.

j_call: TRBJ2-1
v_call: TRBV27
cdr3_aa: CASSFVRTSGGLYNEQFF

j_call: TRBJ2-1
v_call: TRBV2
cdr3_aa: CASSREGPYRSYNEQFF

j_call: TRBJ2-5
v_call: TRBV30
cdr3_aa: CAWSPGLETQYF

j_call: TRBJ2-3
v_call: TRBV5-4
cdr3_aa: CASSPLPTSGGVSSTDTQYF

j_call: TRBJ1-5
v_call: TRBV5-6
cdr3_aa: CASSRGQGPNQPQHF

j_call: TRBJ2-7
v_call: TRBV5-1
cdr3_aa: CASSVPGVSNEQYF

j_call: TRBJ2-3
v_call: TRBV18
cdr3_aa: CASSPGRADTQYF

j_call: TRBJ1-1
v_call: TRBV30
cdr3_aa: CAWSNRNTEAFF

j_call: TRBJ1-1
v_call: TRBV6-6
cdr3_aa: CASSPDSMSTEAFF

j_call: TRBJ2-1
v_call: TRBV9
cdr3_aa: CASSVTGTSDYNEQFF

j_call: TRBJ2-5
v_call: TRBV30
cdr3_aa: CAWRSIGDWQETQYF

j_call: TRBJ1-1
v_call: TRBV5-4
cdr3_aa: CASSLAAAMNTEAFF

j_call: TRBJ2-1
v_call: TRBV7-2
cdr3_aa: CASSFWQGAVNEQFF

j_call: TRBJ1-2
v_call: TRBV14
cdr3_aa: CASSLENGGYGYTF

j_call: TRBJ2-7
v_call: TRBV10-1
cdr3_aa: CASRDRSYEQYF

j_call: TRBJ2-3
v_call: TRBV5-1
cdr3_aa: CASSLGGRPDTQYF

j_call: TRBJ2-1
v_call: TRBV5-4
cdr3_aa: CASSLGGRRGDEQFF

j_call: TRBJ1-2
v_call: TRBV9
cdr3_aa: CASTGSGYGYTF

j_call: TRBJ1-1
v_call: TRBV27
cdr3_aa: CASILTGTGRTEAFF

j_call: TRBJ2-7
v_call: TRBV10-2
cdr3_aa: CASTLAGEAEQYF

j_call: TRBJ2-3
v_call: TRBV7-3
cdr3_aa: CASSLRAPTDTQYF

j_call: TRBJ2-3
v_call: TRBV5-1
cdr3_aa: CASSLGGGAGPDTQYF

j_call: TRBJ1-2
v_call: TRBV7-9
cdr3_aa: CASSVRDRGNRGYGYTF

j_call: TRBJ1-5
v_call: TRBV28
cdr3_aa: CASRILNQPQHF

j_call: TRBJ2-5
v_call: TRBV18
cdr3_aa: CASSPPVHREETQYF

j_call: TRBJ1-1
v_call: TRBV28
cdr3_aa: CASISSDGNTEAFF

j_call: TRBJ2-5
v_call: TRBV9
cdr3_aa: CASSVEFSGQETQYF

j_call: TRBJ2-3
v_call: TRBV28
cdr3_aa: CASSPGLLREGDTQYF

j_call: TRBJ2-3
v_call: TRBV6-5
cdr3_aa: CASTSGPTDTQYF

j_call: TRBJ2-1
v_call: TRBV19
cdr3_aa: CASSIDPGTSAHNEQFF

j_call: TRBJ2-1
v_call: TRBV11-3
cdr3_aa: CASSLGDTEQFF

j_call: TRBJ2-7
v_call: TRBV29-1
cdr3_aa: CSVEETGAVYEQYF

j_call: TRBJ2-2
v_call: TRBV13
cdr3_aa: CASSQGQGNTGELFF

j_call: TRBJ2-5
v_call: TRBV7-8
cdr3_aa: CASTLGGRGETQYF

j_call: TRBJ2-3
v_call: TRBV12-5
cdr3_aa: CASGLVPKNDRGGTDTQYF

j_call: TRBJ2-5
v_call: TRBV5-1
cdr3_aa: CASSYGQGETQYF

j_call: TRBJ1-5
v_call: TRBV27
cdr3_aa: CASSSLTGLSNQPQHF

j_call: TRBJ2-5
v_call: TRBV7-2
cdr3_aa: CASSDTLAGAYQETQYF

j_call: TRBJ2-3
v_call: TRBV7-9
cdr3_aa: CASTLRGGGSSTDTQYF

j_call: TRBJ2-7
v_call: TRBV7-9
cdr3_aa: CASSEKREESIYEQYF

j_call: TRBJ2-7
v_call: TRBV6-5
cdr3_aa: CASRSTSGAYEQYF

j_call: TRBJ2-2
v_call: TRBV5-1
cdr3_aa: CASSFATGATGELFF

j_call: TRBJ2-1
v_call: TRBV30
cdr3_aa: CAWSDVTGPNEQFF

j_call: TRBJ1-2
v_call: TRBV5-6
cdr3_aa: CASSTDYGYTF